The entry that follows covers one TCR beta chain sequence. It has no known antigen specificity. No base-level quality is on record; no much larger clone is a single base apart. The data were taken from a study of blood T cell repertoires in COVID-19 (dated by TCRdb to about 2020). About the study as a whole: The collaborator samples originated in the United States, Italy and Spain and spanned the acute and convalescent phases of COVID-19. The prospective study material was composed of cDNA or gDNA derived from T cells, B-cell-depleted T cells, or PBMCs. Subjects who had been exposed to COVID-19, were actively infected with it, or had recovered from it provided the deeply sampled blood TCRbeta repertoires that made up the dataset. A freely available public database, intended as a resource for researchers studying the immune response to SARS-CoV-2, is where the repertoires were released. The samples were drawn from two sources: the first 160 participants of the ongoing ImmuneRACE study, and 1,254 subjects contributed by 6 global collaborators. The sample metadata nearly always contained a de-identified subject ID, COVID-19 status, age in years and sex. Where available, HLA class I and class II types were obtained from metadata supplied by the sample provider rather than from assay-based typing. What the study reported, not specific to this receptor: The amount of clinical and demographic metadata varied by source and participant and was provided uncurated.

V is reduced by 5 bases and J by 9 bases, leaving a spacing of 17 bases between them. The CDR3 runs 15 amino acids, cysteine and phenylalanine included. The kept DNA is CDR3 alone, 45 bases in frame from the first base. From the germline V gene, CDR1 is MDHEN and CDR2 is SYDVKM. The immunoSEQ Assay, a bias-controlled multiplex PCR, was used to amplify TCRbeta CDR3 regions from genomic DNA. The study's processing was this. The number of nucleated cells in each sample was estimated by amplification of reference gene primers within the assay. To quantify the absolute abundance of each unique TCRbeta CDR3 rearrangement, sequence reads were collapsed and filtered. For each sample, productive Simpson clonality was calculated as the square root of Simpson's diversity index across productive rearrangements. In TCRdb, the immuneACCESS table is reduced to in-frame sequences with V and J assigned. These tables do not hold every clone; where another copy was compared, an unresolved V gene accounts for under half, and the others remain unexplained. The V and J calls and the clone size are those of that table, but D and trimming were determined from the DNA. Recorded for this sample are roughly 360,000 clones; roughly 80% of them occurred a single time. Of the sample, about 5% falls within the top ten clones.

In the prospective study, participants were roughly 18 to 89 years old, resided in about two dozen geographic areas of the United States, and were enrolled through a virtual design. To assign participants to cohorts, the prospective study relied on clinical history that participants themselves reported in a screening survey and a study questionnaire. ImmuneRACE Cohort 3 recovered participants were defined by two consecutive negative NP/OP PCR tests, healthcare professional clearance, or symptom resolution. Mobile phlebotomists in the prospective study collected whole blood, serum and a nasopharyngeal or oropharyngeal swab from every participant. Additional blood draws and questionnaires over an approximately two-month period could optionally be provided by prospective study participants. Before DNA extraction, blood samples from the prospective study were shipped at room temperature or frozen.

The sequenced sample was PBMCs or T cells enriched from blood (not recorded which). The source of this sequence is a woman between 45 and 65 years old who had recovered from COVID-19. The V and J segments used are TRBV28 and TRBJ1-6, with a weak D call of TRBD1 (5 bases match). In nucleotide form, the sequence is TGTGCCAGCAGTCCAATTCACTCGGGGGTTTCACCCCTCCACTTT. Translation gives CASSPIHSGVSPLHF.